These 25 T cell receptor beta chains originate from one sample sequenced in a study of T-cell memory formation after mild COVID-19. TCRdb reanalysed the 5' RACE reads using MiXCR and keeps one entry per CDR3 protein. The sample has about 27,000 distinct CDR3 sequences, 7.4% seen once. The sequenced sample consisted of PBMCs or a T cell subset sorted from them (not recorded which). Receptors were obtained from an adult woman who had mild COVID-19 (a few samples of this study predate the infection). Cell type and time point are not known.

Ten or more counts support this clonotype. CDR3 sequence: CASRPTSGLSYNEQFF. As DNA, the CDR3 is TGCGCCAGCAGACCTACTAGCGGCTTGTCCTACAATGAGCAGTTCTTC. The rearrangement links TRBV5-1 to TRBJ2-1; 8 bases fit TRBD2. The CDR3 spans 16 residues. V gave up 5 bases and J gave up 1 base; unmatched junction bases: 8. Germline values: CDR1 SGHRS, CDR2 YFSETQ.

Ten or more counts support this clonotype. This chain links TRBV5-1 with TRBJ2-1, with 11 bases aligning to TRBD1. The CDR3 is 16 residues long. The germline gives CDR1 SGHRS, CDR2 YFSETQ. Trimming cost V 3 bases and J 10 bases; bases outside gene matches: 12. The CDR3: CASSSQPGQGVTEQFF. The DNA for the CDR3 is TGCGCCAGCAGCTCACAACCGGGACAGGGGGTGACAGAGCAGTTCTTC.

This clonotype was counted ten times or more. This chain's CDR3 is CASSQVGSGNYEQYF. CDR3 nucleotide sequence: TGTGCCAGCAGCCAAGTCGGTAGCGGAAACTACGAGCAGTACTTC. The chain joins TRBV14 to TRBJ2-7; tentatively, D is TRBD2 (6 bases). The germline CDR1 and CDR2 sequences are SGHDN and FVKESK. This CDR3 is built from 15 residues. V lost 1 base and J lost 3, with 13 bases in between.

This clonotype was counted many times. This chain connects TRBV27 to TRBJ1-2; D may be TRBD1 (5 bases). Between the trimmed V and J ends, which lost 6 bases and 7 bases, there was a span of 27 bases. The CDR3 spans 17 residues. Per the germline V gene, CDR1 is MNHEY and CDR2 is SMNVEV (reference sequence). The CDR3 DNA reads TGTGCCAGCAGGGGCTACGGGACCGCCTATATCCTCAGTGGCTACACCTTC. Its protein product is CASRGYGTAYILSGYTF.

This clonotype was recorded at least ten times. As DNA, the CDR3 is TGTGCCAGCAGCCAGACAAGGAACACCGGGGAGCTGTTTTTT. Amino acid sequence: CASSQTRNTGELFF. This chain connects TRBV4-2 to TRBJ2-2; D remains ambiguous. The CDR3 has 14 residues. Germline CDR1 reads LGHNA; CDR2 reads YNFKEQ. The V end was cut by 3 bases, the J end by 1 base, with 6 bases between.

V usage is TRBV6-6 and J usage is TRBJ2-1; perhaps TRBD2 as D (5 bases). Trimming stripped 5 bases from V and 6 bases from J, with 11 bases between. Looked up from germline, CDR1 is MNHNY and CDR2 is SVGAGI (reference sequence). The CDR3 runs 13 residues. CDR3 coding DNA: TGTGCCAGCAGTCCCCGGGAATCCAATGAGCAGTTCTTC. This codes for CASSPRESNEQFF.

The table lists this clonotype with many counts. V and J are TRBV30 and TRBJ1-4, with 9 bases matching TRBD1. With V trimmed by 2 bases and J by 6 bases, 4 bases remained unmatched. The CDR3 totals 14 residues. Germline V gene data show CDR1 as GTSNPN and CDR2 as SVGIG (reference sequence). CDR3 bases: TGTGCCTGGAGTCTCGGGACAGGGCATGAAAAACTGTTTTTT. Its translation: CAWSLGTGHEKLFF.

This clonotype appeared many times. The chain uses TRBV4-3 and TRBJ1-2; possibly TRBD1 for D (5 bases). This CDR3 has 19 residues. Germline V CDR1 and CDR2: LGHNA, YSLEER. The V gene lost 0 bases and the J gene lost 0 bases, with 20 bases spanning the gap. DNA for the CDR3: TGCGCCAGCAGCCAAGATGGGGCAGTCCAGACAACAGCTAACTATGGCTACACCTTC. As protein: CASSQDGAVQTTANYGYTF.

This clonotype was observed many times. V gene TRBV14 combines with J gene TRBJ2-2; D unclear. CDR1 is SGHDN and CDR2 is FVKESK in the germline V gene. Between the trimmed V and J ends, which lost 1 base and 6 bases, there was a span of 3 bases. CDR3 length: 12 amino acids. The CDR3 bases are TGTGCCAGCAGCCAAGGTCCCGGGGAGCTGTTTTTT. Its translation: CASSQGPGELFF.

This clonotype was recorded at least ten times. J is TRBJ2-1 and V is TRBV9, with 7 bases identical to TRBD1. V was clipped by 5 bases and J by 0 bases; unmatched bases: 5. CDR1 and CDR2 from the germline V gene are SGDLS and YYNGEE. This CDR3 region has 15 residues. The CDR3 spells CASRKGASSYNEQFF. CDR3 in DNA: TGTGCCAGCAGGAAGGGGGCGAGCTCCTACAATGAGCAGTTCTTC.

By share, this clonotype ranks as medium-sized. The chain employs TRBV7-6 and TRBJ2-1, with TRBD2 as a possible D gene (5 bases). CDR1 is SGHVS and CDR2 is FNYEAQ in the germline V gene. Trimming shortened V by 2 bases and J by 0 bases, and 5 bases separated the two germline ends. The CDR3 is 14 amino acids. Written as DNA, the CDR3 is TGTGCCAGCAGCTTACGGGGCTCCTACAATGAGCAGTTCTTC. This encodes CASSLRGSYNEQFF.

In this sample, this clonotype turned up many times. V usage is TRBV3-1 and J usage is TRBJ2-1; the D call may be TRBD1 or TRBD2 (7 bases each). This CDR3 comprises 15 residues. Germline V gene sequence: CDR1 LGHDT, CDR2 YNNKEL (reference sequence). Between the trimmed V and J ends, which lost 1 base and 7 bases, there was a span of 14 bases. The CDR3: CASSQVRGRDNEQFF. In nucleotides, the CDR3 is TGTGCCAGCAGCCAAGTCAGGGGGAGGGATAATGAGCAGTTCTTC.

This clonotype was seen at least ten times. V usage is TRBV20-1 and J usage is TRBJ2-3, with D perhaps matching TRBD1 (6 bases). Trimming shortened V by 5 bases and J by 0 bases, and 9 bases separated the two germline ends. This CDR3 comprises 13 residues. Germline assignment: CDR1 DFQATT and CDR2 SNEGSKA (reference sequence). The CDR3 spells CSALRGSTDTQYF. The CDR3 coding sequence is TGCAGTGCTCTCAGGGGTAGCACAGATACGCAGTATTTT.

This clonotype was seen many times. The chain recombines TRBV29-1 with TRBJ2-3; unclear D gene. Germline V gene data show CDR1 as SQVTM and CDR2 as ANQGSEA. CDR3 length: 9 residues. V was cut by 0 bases and J by 8 bases, with 0 bases left in between. The CDR3 loop reads CSVEDTQYF. The CDR3 DNA reads TGCAGCGTTGAAGATACGCAGTATTTT.

This clonotype was recorded many times. The rearrangement uses TRBV5-8 and TRBJ2-7, with 9 bases that match TRBD1. The CDR3 extends over 14 amino acids. The germline CDR1 and CDR2 sequences are SGHTS and YDEGEE. J lost 4 bases, V lost 4 bases, and 6 bases had no gene match. Here the CDR3 DNA reads TGTGCCAGCAGCCTGGGACAGGGTTTGTACGAGCAGTACTTC. Translation: CASSLGQGLYEQYF.

This clonotype was recorded at least ten times. This chain uses TRBV11-2 with TRBJ2-1, with D hard to call. Germline values: CDR1 SGHAT, CDR2 FQNNGV. CDR3 length: 15 residues. The germline V and J ends were trimmed by 6 bases and 8 bases, with 20 bases remaining between them. The CDR3 region has the DNA TGTGCCAGCAGTCTAGGCCGGGCCGATTATCATGAGCAGTTCTTC. Protein sequence: CASSLGRADYHEQFF. Looking up the rest from reference TRBV11-2 and TRBJ2-1 gives the full variable domain: EAGVAQSPRYKIIEKRQSVAFWCNPISGHATLYWYQQILGQGPKLLIQFQNNGVVDDSQLPKDRFSAERLKGVDSTLKIQPAKLEDSAVYLCASSLGRADYHEQFFGPGTRLTVL.

This clonotype was seen at least ten times. This chain uses TRBV9 with TRBJ2-5, with D tentatively TRBD2 (7 bases). Trimming stripped 5 bases from V and 5 bases from J, with 19 bases between. This CDR3 has 15 residues. Germline V lookup: CDR1 SGDLS, CDR2 YYNGEE. CDR3 DNA: TGTGCCAGCAGTTCGGGGGGCCGCGACGGGGAGACCCAGTACTTC. Translation: CASSSGGRDGETQYF.

By frequency in the sample, this clonotype is medium-sized. The rearrangement links TRBV4-3 to TRBJ2-7; D not resolved. CDR1 is LGHNA, CDR2 YSLEER, per germline. V was cut by 1 base and J by 0 bases, with 10 bases left in between. The CDR3 extends over 15 amino acids. The CDR3 DNA sequence: TGCGCCAGCAGCCAAGTTGCGGATTTCTCCTACGAGCAGTACTTC. Translated: CASSQVADFSYEQYF.

The chain has TRBV30 and TRBJ1-2, with D tentatively TRBD1 (5 bases). Trimming cost V 0 bases and J 1 base, with 18 bases left between them. Per the germline V gene, CDR1 is GTSNPN and CDR2 is SVGIG (reference sequence). The CDR3 consists of 17 residues. The CDR3 DNA is TGTGCCTGGAGTGTAGTCCCACGGACACAAATTAACTATGGCTACACCTTC. Residues: CAWSVVPRTQINYGYTF. The variable domain in full, with the rest retrieved from reference TRBV30 and TRBJ1-2, is SQTIHQWPATLVQPVGSPLSLECTVEGTSNPNLYWYRQAAGRGLQLLFYSVGIGQISSEVPQNLSASRPQDRQFILSSKKLLLSDSGFYLCAWSVVPRTQINYGYTFGSGTRLTVV.

In this sample, this clonotype turned up many times. The V and J genes are TRBV14 and TRBJ2-7, with D maybe TRBD1 (7 bases). The V gene's germline CDR1 is SGHDN and CDR2 FVKESK. V lost 1 base and J lost 3, with 10 bases in between. The CDR3 loop spans 14 amino acids. The CDR3, as DNA: TGTGCCAGCAGCCAAGGACAGGGAGGCTACGAGCAGTACTTC. This sequence encodes CASSQGQGGYEQYF.

Ten or more counts support this clonotype. The V gene is TRBV21-1, the J gene TRBJ2-7; the D call in the table, TRBD2, was not verified against the DNA. TRBV21-1 is tagged as a pseudogene. The CDR3 covers 13 residues. The CDR3 sequence: CASNRLGCYEQYF. DNA for the CDR3: TGTGCCAGCAATAGACTAGGTTGCTACGAGCAGTACTTC.

This clonotype was detected many times. V and J are TRBV11-2 and TRBJ2-1, with D possibly matching TRBD2 (7 bases). The CDR3 has 17 residues. Germline-derived CDR1 and CDR2 are SGHAT and FQNNGV. V lost 4 bases, J lost 6 bases, and 22 bases lay in between. As DNA, the CDR3 is TGTGCCAGCAGCTCCCGCCCGGGGGGCGGGGGCGGCAATGAGCAGTTCTTC. As protein: CASSSRPGGGGGNEQFF. The full variable domain, completed using reference TRBV11-2 and TRBJ2-1, is EAGVAQSPRYKIIEKRQSVAFWCNPISGHATLYWYQQILGQGPKLLIQFQNNGVVDDSQLPKDRFSAERLKGVDSTLKIQPAKLEDSAVYLCASSSRPGGGGGNEQFFGPGTRLTVL.

This clonotype was counted many times. The genes are TRBV19 and TRBJ1-6; no definite D call. The CDR3 length is 17 residues. The ends were cut back, 1 base at V and 10 bases at J, with 20 bases in the middle. Germline V gene data show CDR1 as LNHDA and CDR2 as SQIVND (reference sequence). In nucleotides, the CDR3 is TGTGCCAGTAGTATAGCCCCGACCCTCAGGTTGGGATCACCCCTCCACTTT. Protein product: CASSIAPTLRLGSPLHF.

This clonotype was recorded at least ten times. This rearrangement joins TRBV25-1 to TRBJ2-2; 15 bases map to TRBD2. Unmatched junction bases numbered 5, after V lost 8 bases and J lost 7 bases. The CDR3 totals 15 residues. CDR1 MGHDK and CDR2 SYGVNS come from the germline V gene. The DNA of the CDR3 is TGTGCCAGCGGGGGACTAGCGGGAGGAAACGGGGAGCTGTTTTTT. Its translation: CASGGLAGGNGELFF.

This clonotype has a count of ten or more. This chain joins TRBV5-1 and TRBJ2-1; possibly TRBD1 for D (5 bases). This CDR3 contains 14 residues. The germline V gene has CDR1 SGHRS and CDR2 YFSETQ. The V end was cut by 1 base, the J end by 9 bases, with 14 bases between. CDR3: CASSLSGHTSEQFF. In DNA form, the CDR3 reads TGCGCCAGCAGCTTGAGTGGACACACATCTGAGCAGTTCTTC.